This section outlines one T cell receptor (beta chain) sequence together with its context. This clone was observed a few times. Its antigen has not been determined. Base qualities are not recorded, but no much larger clone differs from it by a single base. The data were taken from a study of T cell changes during pregnancy in multiple sclerosis (dated by TCRdb to about 2019). For the study in its entirety: The study looked at changes in the T cell repertoire across pregnancy in women with multiple sclerosis.

CDR1 and CDR2 were assigned from the germline V gene (reference sequence) as MNHEY and SMNVEV. The CDR3 numbers 16 residues from cysteine through phenylalanine. The read is trimmed to its CDR3 DNA, 48 bases read in frame from base 1. Trimming costs V 2 bases and J 6 bases, and their ends lie 19 bases apart. The protocol used for the library was the immunoSEQ multiplex PCR assay. Entries here come from immuneACCESS through TCRdb and include only in-frame sequences with V and J called. Some clones fail to appear in such tables; in the studies checked, an unresolved V gene covers under half of the shortfall, and the cause of the remainder is unknown. The sample contains tens of thousands of clones, around nine tenths of them found a single time. Of the sample, around 3% falls within the top ten clones.

This receptor chain uses TRBV27 and TRBJ1-1; the D region possibly corresponds to TRBD1 (6 bases align). The receptor's source is a female donor in good health, enrolled as a control in a pregnancy study. Sequences were derived from peripheral blood, sampled in the third trimester of pregnancy. This receptor has the CDR3 CASSLIGTGMRAEAFF. Here is the DNA: TGTGCCAGCAGTTTAATAGGTACAGGGATGAGGGCTGAAGCTTTCTTT.